The next 16 T cell receptor beta chains were all read from a single sample in a study of cytomegalovirus exposure and HLA in healthy donors. The PCR used 60 Vbeta and 13 Jbeta primers. Profiling relied on immunoSEQ multiplex PCR, and the TCRdb table lists in-frame clones only, not all of them. The sample shows 200,000 or so clones, around 75% of them seen only once. Material for sequencing was PBMCs. The receptors here all came from a male donor in good health and CMV-seropositive.

The CDR3 DNA reads TGTGCCAGCAGTTACTCTGTGGTAGCAGGAGGAGGAGGCTACACCTTC. Protein: CASSYSVVAGGGGYTF. V gene TRBV6-5 combines with J gene TRBJ1-2, with unresolved D. CDR3 size: 16 residues. V lost 0 bases and J 8 bases, leaving 19 bases between the germline ends. Germline V lookup: CDR1 MNHEY, CDR2 SVGAGI.

This clone was counted a single time. The V call is TRBV7-9, the J call TRBJ2-7; maybe TRBD1 (7 bases). Trimming took off 2 bases at V and 0 bases at J, with 11 bases between the two ends. The CDR3 extends over 15 amino acids. The germline CDR1 and CDR2 sequences are SEHNR and FQNEAQ (reference sequence). The CDR3 bases are TGTGCCAGCAGCTTAAGGGGGGACAGCTCCTACGAGCAGTACTTC. As protein: CASSLRGDSSYEQYF.

This chain joins TRBV7-9 and TRBJ2-4, with 7 bases aligning to TRBD1. Losses at the gene ends were 5 bases for V and 6 bases for J; bases not matched to a gene: 13. The CDR3 has 16 residues. CDR1 and CDR2 from the germline V gene are SEHNR and FQNEAQ (reference sequence). For the CDR3, the DNA is TGTGCCAGCAGCCCGCGACAGGGCGACGAGGGAAACATTCAGTACTTC. Protein: CASSPRQGDEGNIQYF.

The rearrangement joins TRBV7-2 to TRBJ2-5; 7 bases match TRBD2. CDR1 SGHTA and CDR2 FQGNSA come from the germline V gene. V lost 5 bases, J lost 5 bases, and 11 bases stayed unmatched. The CDR3 loop spans 15 amino acids. The CDR3 DNA reads as TGTGCCAGCAGCCCGGGGAGCGGGAATGTGGAGACCCAGTACTTC. It codes for CASSPGSGNVETQYF.

The DNA of the CDR3 is TGTGCCAGCAGCGACGGACAGGGTAGTTCACCCCTCCACTTT. It translates to CASSDGQGSSPLHF. The chain has TRBV9 and TRBJ1-6; 8 bases align to TRBD1. Trimming took 3 bases from V and 9 from J; bases not matched to a gene: 5. CDR1 and CDR2 from the germline V gene are SGDLS and YYNGEE. This CDR3 has 14 residues.

In regard to this clone: A junction end diverges from the germline sequence, so it may reflect a read error. The chain has TRBV7-7 and TRBJ2-7; possible D gene TRBD2, 6 bases. This CDR3 is 14 amino acids long. Germline V gives CDR1 SSHAT, CDR2 FNYEAQ (reference sequence). CDR3 DNA: TGTGCTAGCAGCCCTTCCGGGACTCTAGGCGAGCAGTACTTC. It specifies CASSPSGTLGEQYF.

The chain uses TRBV18 and TRBJ2-3, with 7 positions matching TRBD1. Germline V gives CDR1 KGHSH, CDR2 LQKENI. The CDR3 runs to 15 residues. V dropped 3 bases and J dropped 0; count of bases not matched to a gene: 3. The CDR3 nucleotides read TGTGCCAGCTCACCTACAGGGGTCAGCACAGATACGCAGTATTTT. Protein product: CASSPTGVSTDTQYF.

V is TRBV2 and J is TRBJ2-5; weak D call: TRBD2 (6 bases). The germline V and J ends were trimmed by 9 bases and 5 bases, with 19 bases remaining between them. Per the germline V gene, CDR1 is SNHLY and CDR2 is FYNNEI. This CDR3 is 14 amino acids long. The CDR3 nucleotides are TGTGCCAGTCTCCCGGGACTCCCGGCGGAGACCCAGTACTTC. It specifies CASLPGLPAETQYF. Full variable domain (rest looked up from reference TRBV2 and TRBJ2-5): EPEVTQTPSHQVTQMGQEVILRCVPISNHLYFYWYRQILGQKVEFLVSFYNNEISEKSEIFDDQFSVERPDGSNFTLKIRSTKLEDSAMYFCASLPGLPAETQYFGPGTRLLVL.

This clone was counted a few times. This chain links TRBV5-1 with TRBJ2-5; the match to TRBD2 covers 8 bases. The CDR3 sequence is 16 residues long. Germline loops: CDR1 SGHRS, CDR2 YFSETQ. The V segment lost 1 base and the J segment 2 bases; nucleotides outside the gene matches: 7. The CDR3 coding sequence is TGCGCCAGCAGCTTGTCTTCCTTAGCGGGGCAAGAGACCCAGTACTTC. Protein: CASSLSSLAGQETQYF.

The chain combines TRBV19 with TRBJ2-5, with 7 bases that match TRBD1. This CDR3 contains 14 residues. From germline, CDR1 is LNHDA and CDR2 SQIVND (reference sequence). V shed 5 bases, J shed 5 bases, and the junction held 8 bases outside the gene matches. CDR3 sequence (DNA): TGTGCCAGTAGTGCAATGACAGGGTATGAGACCCAGTACTTC. It specifies CASSAMTGYETQYF.

This clone was recorded only once. The chain carries TRBV27 and TRBJ2-7; the D gene is possibly TRBD1 (7 bases). This CDR3 spans 14 amino acids. In germline, CDR1 is MNHEY, CDR2 SMNVEV (reference sequence). Trimming removed 5 bases at V and 3 bases at J, with 14 bases between. The CDR3 coding sequence is TGTGCCAGCAGTCCCGGGGGACAGTACTACGAGCAGTACTTC. Translation gives CASSPGGQYYEQYF.

The rearrangement uses TRBV18 and TRBJ1-6, with D tentatively TRBD1 (6 bases). CDR1 is KGHSH and CDR2 is LQKENI in the germline V gene. The CDR3 is 13 amino acids. Trimming removed 6 bases at V and 3 bases at J, with 6 bases between. CDR3 in amino acids: CASSTGYNSPLHF. In nucleotides, the CDR3 is TGTGCCAGCTCGACAGGCTATAATTCACCCCTCCACTTT. The variable domain in full, completed from reference TRBV18 and TRBJ1-6, reads NAGVMQNPRHLVRRRGQEARLRCSPMKGHSHVYWYRQLPEEGLKFMVYLQKENIIDESGMPKERFSAEFPKEGPSILRIQQVVRGDSAAYFCASSTGYNSPLHFGNGTRLTVT.

The V and J genes are TRBV7-3 and TRBJ2-1, with TRBD2 matching over 12 bases. The trim removed 3 bases at V and 10 bases at J, leaving 10 bases unmatched. The CDR3 contains 16 residues. CDR1 and CDR2 (germline): SGHTA, FQGTGA. This chain's CDR3 is CASSLTTSGRGREQFF. The CDR3 DNA reads as TGTGCCAGCAGCTTGACGACTAGCGGGAGAGGCCGGGAGCAGTTCTTC.

This chain uses TRBV2 with TRBJ2-1; 7 nucleotides agree with TRBD2. Germline-derived CDR1 and CDR2 are SNHLY and FYNNEI. CDR3 length equals 13 residues. Trimming took 8 bases from V and 4 from J; bases not matched to a gene: 5. As DNA, the CDR3 is TGTGCCAGCGGGAGCGGGGAGTACAATGAGCAGTTCTTC. Protein sequence: CASGSGEYNEQFF. Full variable domain (rest looked up from reference TRBV2 and TRBJ2-1): EPEVTQTPSHQVTQMGQEVILRCVPISNHLYFYWYRQILGQKVEFLVSFYNNEISEKSEIFDDQFSVERPDGSNFTLKIRSTKLEDSAMYFCASGSGEYNEQFFGPGTRLTVL.

The chain uses TRBV20-1 and TRBJ1-1; TRBD1 is a possible D gene (6 bases). CDR3 length: 10 residues. Looked up from germline, CDR1 is DFQATT and CDR2 is SNEGSKA (reference sequence). V was clipped by 7 bases and J by 4 bases, with 7 bases between them. As DNA, the CDR3 is TGCAGTGGAGGGGGCACTGAAGCTTTCTTT. Amino acid sequence: CSGGGTEAFF.

The chain combines TRBV7-2 with TRBJ1-4; TRBD1 is a possible D gene (6 bases). Germline-derived CDR1 and CDR2 are SGHTA and FQGNSA. The germline V and J ends were trimmed by 1 base and 10 bases, with 13 bases remaining between them. The CDR3 has 14 amino acids. The CDR3 loop reads CASSLEGTRGKLFF. The CDR3 DNA reads TGTGCCAGCAGCTTAGAAGGGACCAGGGGAAAACTGTTTTTT.